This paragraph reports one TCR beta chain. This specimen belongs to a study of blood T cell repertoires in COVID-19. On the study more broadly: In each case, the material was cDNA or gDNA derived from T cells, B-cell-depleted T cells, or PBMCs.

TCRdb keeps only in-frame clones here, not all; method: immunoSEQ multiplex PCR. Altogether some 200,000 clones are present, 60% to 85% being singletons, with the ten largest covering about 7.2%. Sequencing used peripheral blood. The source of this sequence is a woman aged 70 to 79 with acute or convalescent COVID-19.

CDR3 in amino acids: CATAPGAAQEQYF. CDR3 DNA: TGCGCCACAGCACCGGGAGCCGCGCAGGAGCAGTACTTC. The chain uses TRBV10-1 and TRBJ2-7; perhaps TRBD2 as D (6 bases). Germline V gives CDR1 WNHNN, CDR2 SYGVQD (reference sequence). Trimming took off 10 bases at V and 7 bases at J, with 20 bases between the two ends. The CDR3 runs to 13 residues.